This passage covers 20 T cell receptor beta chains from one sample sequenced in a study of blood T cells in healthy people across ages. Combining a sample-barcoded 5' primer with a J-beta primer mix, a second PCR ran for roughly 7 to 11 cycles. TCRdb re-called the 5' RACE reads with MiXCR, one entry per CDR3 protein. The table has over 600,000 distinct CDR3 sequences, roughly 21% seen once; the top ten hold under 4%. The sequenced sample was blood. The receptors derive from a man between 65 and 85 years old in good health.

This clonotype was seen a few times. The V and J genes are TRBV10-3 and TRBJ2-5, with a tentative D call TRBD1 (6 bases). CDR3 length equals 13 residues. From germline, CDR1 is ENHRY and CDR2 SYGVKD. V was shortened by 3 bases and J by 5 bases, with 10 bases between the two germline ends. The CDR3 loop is CAISEGQRETQYF. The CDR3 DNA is TGTGCCATCAGTGAAGGACAGCGGGAGACCCAGTACTTC.

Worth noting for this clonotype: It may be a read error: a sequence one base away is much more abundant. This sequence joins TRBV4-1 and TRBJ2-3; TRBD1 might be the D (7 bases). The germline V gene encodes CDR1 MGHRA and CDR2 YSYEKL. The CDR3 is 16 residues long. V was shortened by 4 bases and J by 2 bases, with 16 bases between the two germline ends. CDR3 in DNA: TGCGCCAGCAGCCCAGGGGGGCCCCCCTACACAGATACGCAGTATTTT. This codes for CASSPGGPPYTDTQYF.

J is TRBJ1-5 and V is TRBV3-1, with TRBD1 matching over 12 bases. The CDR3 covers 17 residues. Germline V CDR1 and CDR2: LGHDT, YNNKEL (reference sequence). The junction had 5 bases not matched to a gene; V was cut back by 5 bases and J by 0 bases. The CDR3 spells CASSAGTGGFSNQPQHF. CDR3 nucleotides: TGTGCCAGCAGCGCCGGGACAGGGGGCTTTAGCAATCAGCCCCAGCATTTT.

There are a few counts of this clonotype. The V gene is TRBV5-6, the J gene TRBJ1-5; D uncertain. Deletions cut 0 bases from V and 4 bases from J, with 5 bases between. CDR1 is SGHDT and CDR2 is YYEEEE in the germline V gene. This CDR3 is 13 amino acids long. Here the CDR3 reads CASSLGENQPQHF. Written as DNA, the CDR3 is TGTGCCAGCAGCTTGGGGGAAAATCAGCCCCAGCATTTT.

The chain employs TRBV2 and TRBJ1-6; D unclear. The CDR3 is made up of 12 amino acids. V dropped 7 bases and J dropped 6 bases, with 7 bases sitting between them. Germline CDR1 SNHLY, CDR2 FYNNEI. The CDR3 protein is CASIQFNSPLHF. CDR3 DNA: TGTGCCAGCATACAGTTTAATTCACCCCTCCACTTT.

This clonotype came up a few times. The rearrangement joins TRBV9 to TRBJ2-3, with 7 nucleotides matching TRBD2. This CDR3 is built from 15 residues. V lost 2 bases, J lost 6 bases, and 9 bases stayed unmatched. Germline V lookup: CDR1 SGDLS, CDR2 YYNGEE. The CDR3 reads CASSVLAATIDTQYF. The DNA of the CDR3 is TGTGCCAGCAGCGTCCTAGCGGCGACCATCGATACGCAGTATTTT.

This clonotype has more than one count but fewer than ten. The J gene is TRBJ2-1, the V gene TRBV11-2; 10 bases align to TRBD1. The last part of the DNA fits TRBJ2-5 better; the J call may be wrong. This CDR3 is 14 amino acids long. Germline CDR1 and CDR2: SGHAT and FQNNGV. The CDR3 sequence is CASSPGQGIGTQYF. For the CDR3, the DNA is TGTGCCAGCAGTCCGGGACAGGGGATTGGGACCCAGTACTTC.

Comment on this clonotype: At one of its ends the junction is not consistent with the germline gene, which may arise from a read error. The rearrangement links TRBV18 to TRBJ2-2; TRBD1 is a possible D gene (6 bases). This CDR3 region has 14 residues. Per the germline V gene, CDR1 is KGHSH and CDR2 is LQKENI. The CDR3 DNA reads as TGTGCCAGCCAGCAGCAGGGGAACACCGGGGAGCTGGTTTTT. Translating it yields CASQQQGNTGELVF.

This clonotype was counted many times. The CDR3: CSVGRATDTQYF. The CDR3 DNA reads as TGCAGCGTTGGTCGAGCCACAGATACGCAGTATTTT. This chain joins TRBV29-1 and TRBJ2-3, with D hard to call. Trimming removed 4 bases at V and 2 bases at J, with 7 bases between. This CDR3 contains 12 residues. Germline V gene sequence: CDR1 SQVTM, CDR2 ANQGSEA.

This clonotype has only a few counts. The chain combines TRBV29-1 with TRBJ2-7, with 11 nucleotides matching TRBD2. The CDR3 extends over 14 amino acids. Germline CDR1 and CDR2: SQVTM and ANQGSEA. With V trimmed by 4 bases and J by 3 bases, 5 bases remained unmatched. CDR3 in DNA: TGCAGCGTTGCAACTAGCGGGAGAGACTACGAGCAGTACTTC. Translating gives CSVATSGRDYEQYF.

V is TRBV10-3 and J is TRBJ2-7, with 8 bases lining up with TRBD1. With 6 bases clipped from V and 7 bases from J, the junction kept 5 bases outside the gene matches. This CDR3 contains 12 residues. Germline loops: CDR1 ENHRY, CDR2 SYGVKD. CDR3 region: CAIRDREEEQYF. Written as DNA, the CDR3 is TGTGCCATCAGGGACAGGGAGGAAGAGCAGTACTTC.

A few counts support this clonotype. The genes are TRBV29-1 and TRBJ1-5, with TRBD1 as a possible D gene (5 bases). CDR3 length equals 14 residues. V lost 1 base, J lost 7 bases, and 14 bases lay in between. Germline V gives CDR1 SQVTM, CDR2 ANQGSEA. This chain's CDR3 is CSVEGDRDGQPQHF. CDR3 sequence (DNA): TGCAGCGTTGAAGGGGACCGCGACGGGCAGCCCCAGCATTTT. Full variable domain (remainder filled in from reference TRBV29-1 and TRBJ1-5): SAVISQKPSRDICQRGTSLTIQCQVDSQVTMMFWYRQQPGQSLTLIATANQGSEATYESGFVIDKFPISRPNLTFSTLTVSNMSPEDSSIYLCSVEGDRDGQPQHFGDGTRLSIL.

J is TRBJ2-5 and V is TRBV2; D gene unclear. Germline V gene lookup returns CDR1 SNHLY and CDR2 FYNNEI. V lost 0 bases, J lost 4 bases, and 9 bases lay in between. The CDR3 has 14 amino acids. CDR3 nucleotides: TGTGCCAGCAGTGAAGCCCCCCTCCGAGAGACCCAGTACTTC. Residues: CASSEAPLRETQYF.

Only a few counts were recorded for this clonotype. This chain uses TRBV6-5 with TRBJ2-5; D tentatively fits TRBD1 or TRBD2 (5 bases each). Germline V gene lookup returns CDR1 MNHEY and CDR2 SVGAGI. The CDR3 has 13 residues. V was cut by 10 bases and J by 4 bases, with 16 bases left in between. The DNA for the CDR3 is TGTGCCACCATGGGGGTGTTTCGAGAGACCCAGTACTTC. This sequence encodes CATMGVFRETQYF.

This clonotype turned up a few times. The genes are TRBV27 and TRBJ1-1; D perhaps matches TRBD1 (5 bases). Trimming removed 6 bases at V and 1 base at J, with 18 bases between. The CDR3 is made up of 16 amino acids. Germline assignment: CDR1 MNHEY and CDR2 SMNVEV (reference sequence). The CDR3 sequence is CASSPWSPTGNTEAFF. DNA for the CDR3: TGTGCCAGCAGCCCTTGGTCCCCTACAGGGAACACTGAAGCTTTCTTT.

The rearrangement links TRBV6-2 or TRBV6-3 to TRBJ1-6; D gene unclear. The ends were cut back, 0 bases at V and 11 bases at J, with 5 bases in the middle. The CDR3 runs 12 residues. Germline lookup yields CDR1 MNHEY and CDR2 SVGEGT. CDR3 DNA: TGTGCCAGCAGTTACTCGAGTCCACCCCTCCACTTT. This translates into CASSYSSPPLHF.

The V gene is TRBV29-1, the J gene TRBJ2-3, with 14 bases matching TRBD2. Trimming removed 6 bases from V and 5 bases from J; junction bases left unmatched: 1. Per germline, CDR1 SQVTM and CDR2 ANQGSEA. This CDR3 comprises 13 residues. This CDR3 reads CSVGLAGVDTQYF. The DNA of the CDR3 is TGCAGCGTGGGACTAGCGGGAGTAGATACGCAGTATTTT.

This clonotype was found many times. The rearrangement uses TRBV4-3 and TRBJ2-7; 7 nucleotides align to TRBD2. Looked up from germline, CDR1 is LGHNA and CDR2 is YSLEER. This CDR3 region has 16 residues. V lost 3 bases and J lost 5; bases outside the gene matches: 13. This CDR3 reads CASSQAFGGRTHEQYF. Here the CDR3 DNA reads TGCGCCAGCAGCCAGGCCTTTGGCGGGAGAACCCACGAGCAGTACTTC.

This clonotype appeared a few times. The CDR3 DNA follows: TGTGCCAGCAGCTTACTGGACACCAGCTCCTACAATGAGCAGTTCTTC. It is translated as CASSLLDTSSYNEQFF. This rearrangement joins TRBV7-3 to TRBJ2-1, with D maybe TRBD1 (5 bases). With 2 bases removed from V and 0 bases from J, the gap between germline ends came to 11 bases. Germline V gene sequence: CDR1 SGHTA, CDR2 FQGTGA. The CDR3 sequence is 16 residues long. Full variable domain (rest looked up from reference TRBV7-3 and TRBJ2-1): GAGVSQTPSNKVTEKGKYVELRCDPISGHTALYWYRQSLGQGPEFLIYFQGTGAADDSGLPNDRFFAVRPEGSVSTLKIQRTERGDSAVYLCASSLLDTSSYNEQFFGPGTRLTVL.

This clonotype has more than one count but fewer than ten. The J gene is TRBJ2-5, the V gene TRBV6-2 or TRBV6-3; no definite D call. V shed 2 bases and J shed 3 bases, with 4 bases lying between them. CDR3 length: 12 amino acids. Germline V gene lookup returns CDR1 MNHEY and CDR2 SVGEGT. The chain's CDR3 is CASSYIEETQYF. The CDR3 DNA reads TGTGCCAGCAGTTACATCGAAGAGACCCAGTACTTC.